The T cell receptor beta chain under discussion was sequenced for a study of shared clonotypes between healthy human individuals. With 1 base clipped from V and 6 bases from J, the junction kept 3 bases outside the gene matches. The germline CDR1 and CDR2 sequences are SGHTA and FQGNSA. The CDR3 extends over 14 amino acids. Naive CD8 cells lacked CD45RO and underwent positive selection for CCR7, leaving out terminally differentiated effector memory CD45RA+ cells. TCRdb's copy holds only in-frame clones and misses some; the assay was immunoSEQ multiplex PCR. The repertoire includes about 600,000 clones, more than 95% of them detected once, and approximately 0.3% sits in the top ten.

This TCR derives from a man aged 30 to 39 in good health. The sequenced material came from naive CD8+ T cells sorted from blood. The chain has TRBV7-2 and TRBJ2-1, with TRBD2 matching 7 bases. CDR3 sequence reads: CASSLGPSGNEQFF. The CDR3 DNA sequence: TGTGCCAGCAGCTTAGGCCCTAGCGGCAATGAGCAGTTCTTC.